This T cell receptor beta chain was retrieved from a study of blood T cell repertoires in COVID-19. The overall study: From T cells, B-cell-depleted T cells, or PBMCs came the material, which was cDNA or gDNA.

This CDR3 is built from 18 residues. Trimming cost V 0 bases and J 2 bases, with 20 bases left between them. The data were produced by immunoSEQ multiplex PCR, yet TCRdb's version contains in-frame clones alone and is incomplete. The sample includes over 150,000 clones, approximately 86% of them seen just once. The chain is built from TRBV5-3 and TRBJ2-5; D perhaps matches TRBD1 (5 bases). TRBV5-3 is marked as an open reading frame, function uncertain. Sequencing input: peripheral blood. This TCR was recovered from a man between 25 and 39 years old with acute or convalescent COVID-19. The CDR3 sequence: CARSLALFMDTKQETQYF. DNA for the CDR3: TGTGCCAGAAGCTTGGCCTTGTTCATGGACACGAAACAAGAGACCCAGTACTTC.